The 22 T cell receptor beta chains in this list originate from one sample, sequenced in a study of shared clonotypes between healthy human individuals. Positively selected for CCR7, the CD45RO-negative cells used as naive CD8 cells excluded terminally differentiated effector memory CD45RA+ cells. Some clones are missing from TCRdb's copy, which holds only in-frame ones; the method was immunoSEQ multiplex PCR. The table shows roughly 770,000 clones, with 90% to 98% occurring only once. Sequences were obtained from naive CD8+ T cells sorted from blood. These receptors all come from a man under 40 in good health.

The chain combines TRBV21-1 with TRBJ2-5; TRBD2, the table's D call, lacks a check against the DNA. TRBV21-1 is a documented pseudogene. The CDR3 consists of 13 residues. CDR3 sequence (DNA): TGTGCCAGCAGCAGCGGGGGGGAGGAGACCCAGTACTTC. Its protein is CASSSGGEETQYF.

This chain uses TRBV15 with TRBJ2-2; D is perhaps TRBD1 or TRBD2 (6 bases each). Per germline, CDR1 LNHNV and CDR2 YYDKDF (reference sequence). The CDR3 runs 18 residues. V lost 1 base, J lost 3 bases, and 18 bases lay in between. The CDR3 reads CATSRVGQLRGHTGELFF. CDR3 coding DNA: TGTGCCACCAGCAGAGTGGGCCAGCTTCGGGGGCACACCGGGGAGCTGTTTTTT. The whole variable domain, filled in from reference TRBV15 and TRBJ2-2, reads DAMVIQNPRYQVTQFGKPVTLSCSQTLNHNVMYWYQQKSSQAPKLLFHYYDKDFNNEADTPDNFQSRRPNTSFCFLDIRSPGLGDTAMYLCATSRVGQLRGHTGELFFGEGSRLTVL.

V usage is TRBV27 and J usage is TRBJ2-3, with 13 bases identical to TRBD2. The CDR3 sequence is 16 residues long. The junction had 3 bases not matched to a gene; V was cut back by 5 bases and J by 1 base. Germline V gene lookup returns CDR1 MNHEY and CDR2 SMNVEV (reference sequence). This CDR3 is CASSRGTSGGTDTQYF. In DNA, the CDR3 is TGTGCCAGCAGTCGGGGGACTAGCGGGGGCACAGATACGCAGTATTTT.

A remark on this clone: Being one base from a much bigger clone, this may be a read error. This CDR3 is CASSPGTGDYEQYF. CDR3 coding DNA: TGTGCCAGCAGCCCCGGGACAGGGGACTACGAGCAGTACTTC. The chain uses TRBV7-3 and TRBJ2-7; 10 nucleotides agree with TRBD1. Germline V lookup: CDR1 SGHTA, CDR2 FQGTGA. There are 14 residues in the CDR3. With 5 bases clipped from V and 3 bases from J, the junction kept 4 bases outside the gene matches.

This chain uses TRBV7-9 with TRBJ1-5, with D perhaps TRBD1 (5 bases). The CDR3 length is 14 residues. The V gene lost 5 bases and the J gene lost 8 bases, with 16 bases spanning the gap. The germline V gene has CDR1 SEHNR and CDR2 FQNEAQ (reference sequence). CDR3 sequence reads: CASSQGRDPEPQHF. CDR3 nucleotide sequence: TGTGCCAGCAGCCAAGGGAGGGACCCCGAGCCCCAGCATTTT.

The J gene is TRBJ2-3, the V gene TRBV25-1; TRBD2 agrees at 8 bases. J gave up 8 bases and V 4 bases, and 11 bases lay outside the gene matches. CDR3 length: 15 amino acids. Per germline, CDR1 MGHDK and CDR2 SYGVNS. The CDR3 protein is CASSGASGSLFTQYF. The CDR3 coding sequence is TGTGCCAGCAGTGGAGCTAGCGGGTCCCTCTTTACGCAGTATTTT.

The chain combines TRBV28 with TRBJ2-3; 8 bases match TRBD1. CDR1 and CDR2 from the germline V gene are MDHEN and SYDVKM. The CDR3 loop spans 14 amino acids. The trim removed 4 bases at V and 6 bases at J, leaving 6 bases unmatched. The CDR3 loop reads CASSSGQGMDTQYF. DNA of the CDR3: TGTGCCAGCAGTTCTGGACAGGGCATGGATACGCAGTATTTT.

Note on this clone: Different DNA sequences within this sample yield the same CDR3. The chain carries TRBV9 and TRBJ2-2; D gene ambiguous. The V end was cut by 2 bases, the J end by 8 bases, with 4 bases between. Germline lookup yields CDR1 SGDLS and CDR2 YYNGEE. CDR3 size: 11 residues. The CDR3 DNA sequence: TGTGCCAGCAGCGTCTCAGGGGAGCTGTTTTTT. It yields the protein CASSVSGELFF.

The chain joins TRBV5-6 to TRBJ2-1, with 10 bases fitting TRBD2. From germline, CDR1 is SGHDT and CDR2 YYEEEE. The CDR3 runs 16 residues. Trimming took 0 bases from V and 1 from J; bases not matched to a gene: 1. The CDR3 DNA is TGTGCCAGCAGCTTGGGACTAGCGGGTTCCTACAATGAGCAGTTCTTC. This gives the protein CASSLGLAGSYNEQFF.

This clone was seen a handful of times. This chain uses TRBV5-1 with TRBJ1-3; 12 positions match TRBD1. CDR3 length: 18 amino acids. Germline CDR1 and CDR2: SGHRS and YFSETQ. The ends lost 5 bases at V and 4 bases at J; junction bases unmatched: 13. DNA for the CDR3: TGCGCCAGCAGGGAACACCCGGGACAGGGGGCAGCGGGAAACACCATATATTTT. Translation: CASREHPGQGAAGNTIYF.

Comment on this clone: The sample has other DNA sequences that encode this CDR3 too. V gene TRBV27 combines with J gene TRBJ1-5; D remains unclear. CDR1 and CDR2 (germline): MNHEY, SMNVEV (reference sequence). V shed 3 bases and J shed 5 bases, with 8 bases lying between them. The length of the CDR3 is 13 residues. The CDR3 sequence: CASSLGSDQPQHF. Written as DNA, the CDR3 is TGTGCCAGCAGTTTGGGGTCAGATCAGCCCCAGCATTTT.

J is TRBJ2-1 and V is TRBV19, with D maybe TRBD2 (6 bases). The CDR3 has 15 amino acids. Germline assignment: CDR1 LNHDA and CDR2 SQIVND (reference sequence). V was cut by 5 bases and J by 5 bases, with 16 bases left in between. The CDR3 region is CASSDRGLAHNEQFF. CDR3 DNA: TGTGCCAGTAGTGATAGAGGGCTAGCGCACAATGAGCAGTTCTTC.

The chain carries TRBV2 and TRBJ2-1, with D maybe TRBD2 (5 bases). The V and J ends lost 4 bases and 6 bases respectively, with 10 bases between them. Germline CDR1 is SNHLY and CDR2 is FYNNEI. This CDR3 spans 13 amino acids. The CDR3 nucleotides are TGTGCCAGCAGTGGAGGGTTTTCCAATGAGCAGTTCTTC. The encoded protein is CASSGGFSNEQFF. The full variable domain, its missing parts supplied by reference TRBV2 and TRBJ2-1, is EPEVTQTPSHQVTQMGQEVILRCVPISNHLYFYWYRQILGQKVEFLVSFYNNEISEKSEIFDDQFSVERPDGSNFTLKIRSTKLEDSAMYFCASSGGFSNEQFFGPGTRLTVL.

This sequence joins TRBV7-6 and TRBJ2-1, with 8 bases matching TRBD2. V gave up 3 bases and J gave up 8 bases; unmatched junction bases: 21. Germline V gives CDR1 SGHVS, CDR2 FNYEAQ. The CDR3 contains 19 residues. As DNA, the CDR3 is TGTGCCAGCAGCTTCTCATCGATCTTGTCTGCGGGAGGTCCCCATGAGCAGTTCTTC. Translating it yields CASSFSSILSAGGPHEQFF.

The rearrangement links TRBV11-2 to TRBJ1-5; no reliable D call. Germline V gene data show CDR1 as SGHAT and CDR2 as FQNNGV. The CDR3 covers 14 residues. Trimming took off 1 base at V and 5 bases at J, with 9 bases between the two ends. CDR3 nucleotide sequence: TGTGCCAGCAGCTTAGGGGCTATGCATCAGCCCCAGCATTTT. Encoded protein: CASSLGAMHQPQHF.

The rearrangement joins TRBV9 to TRBJ2-1, with 9 bases lining up with TRBD1. Germline V gene data show CDR1 as SGDLS and CDR2 as YYNGEE. The CDR3 spans 16 residues. The V segment lost 3 bases and the J segment 5 bases; nucleotides outside the gene matches: 9. In nucleotides, the CDR3 is TGTGCCAGCAGCGCTCCGGGACAGGGACCCAACAATGAGCAGTTCTTC. It is translated as CASSAPGQGPNNEQFF.

This chain connects TRBV27 to TRBJ2-3, with 13 bases aligning to TRBD2. The CDR3 has 15 residues. The ends lost 6 bases at V and 4 bases at J; junction bases unmatched: 4. CDR1 MNHEY and CDR2 SMNVEV come from the germline V gene (reference sequence). The CDR3 here is CASSPLAGGADTQYF. CDR3 nucleotide sequence: TGTGCCAGCAGCCCACTAGCGGGAGGGGCAGATACGCAGTATTTT.

The chain couples TRBV2 to TRBJ1-5; 7 bases are a match to TRBD1. V lost 6 bases, J lost 0 bases, and 5 bases stayed unmatched. The CDR3 runs to 15 residues. Looked up from germline, CDR1 is SNHLY and CDR2 is FYNNEI. This chain's CDR3 is CASSGTADSNQPQHF. The CDR3 DNA reads TGTGCCAGCAGCGGGACAGCGGATAGCAATCAGCCCCAGCATTTT.

The J gene is TRBJ1-4, the V gene TRBV9, with a tentative D call TRBD1 (5 bases). Trimming removed 2 bases from V and 7 bases from J, with 15 bases in between. Germline CDR1 and CDR2: SGDLS and YYNGEE. The CDR3 loop spans 15 amino acids. The CDR3 region is CASSVGDGGGEKLFF. In DNA form, the CDR3 reads TGTGCCAGCAGCGTGGGGGACGGCGGAGGTGAAAAACTGTTTTTT.

The genes are TRBV7-9 and TRBJ2-7, with no clear D. The germline CDR1 and CDR2 sequences are SEHNR and FQNEAQ (reference sequence). The CDR3 is made up of 11 amino acids. The V and J ends lost 5 bases and 3 bases respectively, with 5 bases between them. Written as DNA, the CDR3 is TGTGCCAGCAGCCACTTCTACGAGCAGTACTTC. Translating gives CASSHFYEQYF.

J is TRBJ1-4 and V is TRBV6-5; D not certain. In germline, CDR1 is MNHEY, CDR2 SVGAGI. CDR3 length: 14 amino acids. With 2 bases removed from V and 7 bases from J, the gap between germline ends came to 11 bases. Written as DNA, the CDR3 is TGTGCCAGCAGTTACGTCTGGGGTTCTGAAAAACTGTTTTTT. It codes for CASSYVWGSEKLFF.

This clone was detected once. J is TRBJ2-7 and V is TRBV7-9; TRBD2 aligns across 12 bases. Germline values: CDR1 SEHNR, CDR2 FQNEAQ (reference sequence). This CDR3 is 16 amino acids long. V was clipped by 0 bases and J by 3 bases; unmatched bases: 3. The CDR3 loop is CASSLAAGLAGYEQYF. DNA of the CDR3: TGTGCCAGCAGCTTAGCGGCGGGACTAGCGGGCTACGAGCAGTACTTC.